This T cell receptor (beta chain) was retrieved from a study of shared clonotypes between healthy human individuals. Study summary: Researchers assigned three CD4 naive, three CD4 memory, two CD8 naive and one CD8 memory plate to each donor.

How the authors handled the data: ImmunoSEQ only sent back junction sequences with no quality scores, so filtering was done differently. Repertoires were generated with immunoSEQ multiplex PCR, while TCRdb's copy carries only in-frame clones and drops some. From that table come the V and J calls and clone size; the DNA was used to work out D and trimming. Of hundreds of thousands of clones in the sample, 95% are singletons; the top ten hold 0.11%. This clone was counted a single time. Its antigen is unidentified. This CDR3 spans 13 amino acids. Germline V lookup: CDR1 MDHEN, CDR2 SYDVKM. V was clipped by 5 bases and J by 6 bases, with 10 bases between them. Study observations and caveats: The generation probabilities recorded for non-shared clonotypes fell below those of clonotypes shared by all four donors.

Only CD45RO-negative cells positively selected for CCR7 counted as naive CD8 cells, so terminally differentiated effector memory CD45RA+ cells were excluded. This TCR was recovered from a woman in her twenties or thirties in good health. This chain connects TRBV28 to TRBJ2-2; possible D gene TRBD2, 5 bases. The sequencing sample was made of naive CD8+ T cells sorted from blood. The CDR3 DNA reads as TGTGCCAGCAGTCCGGTGAGGGCCGGGGAGCTGTTTTTT. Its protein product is CASSPVRAGELFF.